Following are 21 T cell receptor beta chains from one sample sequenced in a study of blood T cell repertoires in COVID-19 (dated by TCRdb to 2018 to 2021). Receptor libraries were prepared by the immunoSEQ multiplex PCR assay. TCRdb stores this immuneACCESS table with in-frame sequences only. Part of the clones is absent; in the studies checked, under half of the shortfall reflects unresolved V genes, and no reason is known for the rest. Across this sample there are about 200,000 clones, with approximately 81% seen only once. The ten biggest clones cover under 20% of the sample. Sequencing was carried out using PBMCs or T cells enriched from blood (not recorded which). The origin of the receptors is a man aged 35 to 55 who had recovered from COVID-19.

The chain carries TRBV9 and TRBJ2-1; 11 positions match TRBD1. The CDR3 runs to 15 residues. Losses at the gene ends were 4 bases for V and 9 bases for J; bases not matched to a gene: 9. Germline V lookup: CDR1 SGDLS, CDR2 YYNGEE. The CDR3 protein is CASSPGQGARGEQFF. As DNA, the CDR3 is TGTGCCAGCAGCCCAGGACAGGGGGCTCGTGGTGAGCAGTTCTTC. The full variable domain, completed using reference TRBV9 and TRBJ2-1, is DSGVTQTPKHLITATGQRVTLRCSPRSGDLSVYWYQQSLDQGLQFLIQYYNGEERAKGNILERFSAQQFPDLHSELNLSSLELGDSALYFCASSPGQGARGEQFFGPGTRLTVL.

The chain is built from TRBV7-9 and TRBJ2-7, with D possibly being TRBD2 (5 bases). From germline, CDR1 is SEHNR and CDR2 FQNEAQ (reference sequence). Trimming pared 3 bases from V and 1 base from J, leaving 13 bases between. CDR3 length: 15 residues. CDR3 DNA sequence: TGTGCCAGCAGCTTCGGGGAAACAGAGTCCTACGAGCAGTACTTC. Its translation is CASSFGETESYEQYF.

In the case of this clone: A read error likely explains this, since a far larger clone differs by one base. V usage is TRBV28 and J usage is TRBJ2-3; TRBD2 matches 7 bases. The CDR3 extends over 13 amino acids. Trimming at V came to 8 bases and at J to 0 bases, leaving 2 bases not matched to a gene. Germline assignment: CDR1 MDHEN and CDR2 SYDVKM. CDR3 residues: CASCSGSTDTQYF. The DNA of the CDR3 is TGTGCCAGCTGTAGCGGGAGCACAGATACGCAGTATTTT.

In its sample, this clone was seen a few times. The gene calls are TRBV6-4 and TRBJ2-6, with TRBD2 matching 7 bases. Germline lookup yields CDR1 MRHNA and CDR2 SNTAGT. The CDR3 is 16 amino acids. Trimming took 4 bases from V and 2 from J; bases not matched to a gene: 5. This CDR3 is CASSGWTSPGANVLTF. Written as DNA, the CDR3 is TGTGCCAGCAGTGGCTGGACTAGTCCTGGGGCCAACGTCCTGACTTTC.

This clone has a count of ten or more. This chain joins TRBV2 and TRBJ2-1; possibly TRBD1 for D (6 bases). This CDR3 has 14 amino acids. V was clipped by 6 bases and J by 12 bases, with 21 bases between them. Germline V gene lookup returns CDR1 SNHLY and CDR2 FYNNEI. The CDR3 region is CASRGGSALEGQFF. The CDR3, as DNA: TGTGCCAGCAGAGGGGGTTCGGCCCTAGAAGGGCAGTTCTTC.

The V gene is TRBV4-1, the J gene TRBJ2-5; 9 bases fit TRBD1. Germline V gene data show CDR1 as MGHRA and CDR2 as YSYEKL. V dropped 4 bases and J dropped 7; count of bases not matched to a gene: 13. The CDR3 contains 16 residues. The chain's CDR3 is CASSRRDRDMSGTQYF. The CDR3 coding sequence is TGCGCCAGCAGCCGCCGGGACAGGGACATGTCAGGGACCCAGTACTTC.

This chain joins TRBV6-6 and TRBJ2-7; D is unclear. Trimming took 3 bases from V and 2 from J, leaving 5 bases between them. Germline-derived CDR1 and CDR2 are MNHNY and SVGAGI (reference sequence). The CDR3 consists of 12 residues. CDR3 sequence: CASSYWPYEQYF. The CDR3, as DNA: TGTGCCAGCAGTTATTGGCCCTACGAGCAGTACTTC.

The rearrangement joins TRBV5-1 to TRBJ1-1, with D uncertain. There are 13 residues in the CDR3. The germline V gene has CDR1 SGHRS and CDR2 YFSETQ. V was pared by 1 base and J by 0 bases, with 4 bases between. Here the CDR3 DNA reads TGCGCCAGCAGCTTGTTAGTGAACACTGAAGCTTTCTTT. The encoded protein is CASSLLVNTEAFF.

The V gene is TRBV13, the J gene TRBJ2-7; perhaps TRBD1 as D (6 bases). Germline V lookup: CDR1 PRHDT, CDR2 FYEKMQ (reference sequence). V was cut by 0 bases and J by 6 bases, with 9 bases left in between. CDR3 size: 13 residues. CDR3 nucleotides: TGTGCCAGCAGCTTAGGGACAGGCGGCGAGCAGTACTTC. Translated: CASSLGTGGEQYF.

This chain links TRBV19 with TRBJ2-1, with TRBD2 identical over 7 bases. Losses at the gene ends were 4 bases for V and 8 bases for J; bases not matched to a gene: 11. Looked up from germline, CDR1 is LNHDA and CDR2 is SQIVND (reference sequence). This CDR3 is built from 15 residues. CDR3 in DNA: TGTGCCAGTAGTACCCTCGGACTAGGGTTCGATGAGCAGTTCTTC. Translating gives CASSTLGLGFDEQFF.

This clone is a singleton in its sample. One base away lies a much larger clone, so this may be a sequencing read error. The CDR3 is CASSSRNTGELFF. The DNA of the CDR3 is TGTGCCAGCAGTTCCAGGAACACCGGGGAGCTGTTTTTT. V usage is TRBV6-5 and J usage is TRBJ2-2; D ambiguous. The CDR3 is 13 residues long. Trimming removed 4 bases at V and 1 base at J, with 4 bases between. CDR1 is MNHEY and CDR2 is SVGAGI in the germline V gene.

The CDR3 sequence is CASSPGIDRIYEKLFF. The CDR3, as DNA: TGCGCCAGCAGCCCAGGAATCGACAGGATTTATGAAAAACTGTTTTTT. J is TRBJ1-4 and V is TRBV4-1, with D possibly being TRBD1 (6 bases). In germline, CDR1 is MGHRA, CDR2 YSYEKL. CDR3 size: 16 residues. Trimming stripped 4 bases from V and 6 bases from J, with 18 bases between.

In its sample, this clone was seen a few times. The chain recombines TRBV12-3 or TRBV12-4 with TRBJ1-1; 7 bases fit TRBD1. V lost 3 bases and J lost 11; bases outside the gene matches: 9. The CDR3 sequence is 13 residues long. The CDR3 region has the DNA TGTGCCAGCAGTTTGAGGGGGCGATCTGCGGCTTTCTTT. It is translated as CASSLRGRSAAFF.

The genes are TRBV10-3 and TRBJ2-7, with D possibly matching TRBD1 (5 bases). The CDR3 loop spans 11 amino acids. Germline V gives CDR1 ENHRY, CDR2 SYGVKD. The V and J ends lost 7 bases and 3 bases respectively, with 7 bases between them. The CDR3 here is CAIKQDYEQYF. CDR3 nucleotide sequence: TGTGCCATCAAACAGGACTACGAGCAGTACTTC.

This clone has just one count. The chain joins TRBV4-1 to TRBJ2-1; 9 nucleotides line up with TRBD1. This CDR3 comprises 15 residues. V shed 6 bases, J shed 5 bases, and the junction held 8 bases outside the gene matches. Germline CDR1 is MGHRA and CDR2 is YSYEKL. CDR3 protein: CASSPDRGPNNEQFF. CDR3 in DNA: TGCGCCAGCAGTCCGGACAGGGGTCCTAACAATGAGCAGTTCTTC.

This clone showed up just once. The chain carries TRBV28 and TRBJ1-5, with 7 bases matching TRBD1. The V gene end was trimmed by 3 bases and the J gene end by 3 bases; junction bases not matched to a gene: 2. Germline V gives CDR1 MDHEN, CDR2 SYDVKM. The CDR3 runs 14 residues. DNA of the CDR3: TGTGCCAGCAGTTTGGGACAGAACAATCAGCCCCAGCATTTT. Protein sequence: CASSLGQNNQPQHF.

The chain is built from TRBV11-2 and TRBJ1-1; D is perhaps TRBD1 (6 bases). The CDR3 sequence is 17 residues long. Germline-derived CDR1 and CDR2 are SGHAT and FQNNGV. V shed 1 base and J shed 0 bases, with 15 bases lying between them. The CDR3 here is CASSLVGGGAMNTEAFF. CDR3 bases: TGTGCCAGCAGCTTAGTTGGTGGGGGGGCCATGAACACTGAAGCTTTCTTT.

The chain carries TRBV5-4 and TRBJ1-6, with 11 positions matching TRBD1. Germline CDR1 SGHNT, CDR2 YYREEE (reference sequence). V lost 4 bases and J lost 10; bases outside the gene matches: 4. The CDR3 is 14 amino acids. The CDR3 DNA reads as TGTGCCAGCAGCAGGACAGGGGGCATATCACCCCTCCACTTT. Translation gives CASSRTGGISPLHF. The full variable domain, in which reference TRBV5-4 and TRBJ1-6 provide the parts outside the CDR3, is ETGVTQSPTHLIKTRGQQVTLRCSSQSGHNTVSWYQQALGQGPQFIFQYYREEENGRGNFPPRFSGLQFPNYSSELNVNALELDDSALYLCASSRTGGISPLHFGNGTRLTVT.

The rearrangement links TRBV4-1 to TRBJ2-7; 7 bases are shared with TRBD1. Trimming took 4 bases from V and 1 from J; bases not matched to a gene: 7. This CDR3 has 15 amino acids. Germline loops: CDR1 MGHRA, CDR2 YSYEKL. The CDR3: CASSLMTGLSYEQYF. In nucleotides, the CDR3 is TGCGCCAGCAGCCTAATGACAGGGCTATCCTACGAGCAGTACTTC.

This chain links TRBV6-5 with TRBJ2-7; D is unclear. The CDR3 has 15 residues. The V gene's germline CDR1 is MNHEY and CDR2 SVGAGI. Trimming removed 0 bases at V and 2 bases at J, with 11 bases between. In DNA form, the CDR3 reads TGTGCCAGCAGTTACTCGGCCCTGGGCCCCTACGAGCAGTACTTC. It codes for CASSYSALGPYEQYF.

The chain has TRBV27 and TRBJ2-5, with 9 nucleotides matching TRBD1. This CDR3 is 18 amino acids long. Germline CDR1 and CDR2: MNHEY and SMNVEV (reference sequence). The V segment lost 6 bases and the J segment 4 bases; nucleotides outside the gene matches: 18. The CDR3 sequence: CASSRLGGTGIGSETQYF. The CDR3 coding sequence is TGTGCCAGCAGCCGATTAGGCGGGACAGGGATTGGGTCAGAGACCCAGTACTTC.